This T cell receptor (beta chain) was profiled in a study of T cells in Graves' hyperthyroidism and ophthalmopathy. RNA transcripts yielded amplified TCR beta CDR3 regions. HTBI primers were used for first-round RT-PCR of the TCR CDR3. In TCRdb, the multiplex PCR reads were re-called with MiXCR into one record per CDR3 protein. The repertoire has some 500,000 distinct CDR3 sequences, approximately 15% of them found once; the top ten carry less than 20%. Broader study findings: The blood repertoire included most of the expanded thyroid clonotypes above 0.001. From stable hyperthyroidism, ophthalmopathy was separated by a 13 V-J model.

The CDR3 length is 11 residues. The V gene lost 2 bases and the J gene lost 0 bases, with 1 base spanning the gap. Per germline, CDR1 SQVTM and CDR2 ANQGSEA. Diagnoses rested on clinical symptoms, serum thyroxine and TRAb, thyroid ultrasound and orbital computed tomography. In this sample, this clonotype turned up many times. The antigen remains undetermined. The clonotype was recovered from a woman under 30 with Graves' hyperthyroidism. Input material: blood. The V and J genes are TRBV29-1 and TRBJ1-2, with D unclear. This CDR3 reads CSVEPNYGYTF. In nucleotides, the CDR3 is TGCAGCGTTGAACCTAACTATGGCTACACCTTC.